A single sample gave rise to the 19 T cell receptor beta chains below, sequenced in a study of T-cell reconstitution after alpha-beta-depleted transplantation in children. The authors prepared the TCRbeta library with unique molecular identifiers. TCRdb passed the PCR reads through MiXCR, listing each CDR3 protein once. The sample lists a few hundred thousand distinct CDR3 sequences; 9.9% were seen once. The source was PBMCs from the stem cell graft donor, collected from the stem cell graft. Receptors were obtained from a human donor who donated a stem cell graft to a child with SCID.

This clonotype was seen a handful of times. The chain recombines TRBV6-5 with TRBJ2-2, with D hard to call. Trimming removed 0 bases at V and 7 bases at J, with 12 bases between. The germline V gene has CDR1 MNHEY and CDR2 SVGAGI. This CDR3 is 15 amino acids long. CDR3 residues: CASSYSSARVGELFF. The CDR3 region has the DNA TGTGCCAGCAGTTACTCGTCAGCCCGAGTCGGGGAGCTGTTTTTT.

The J gene is TRBJ2-1, the V gene TRBV6-5; tentatively, D is TRBD1 (6 bases). The CDR3 has 15 residues. Trimming pared 2 bases from V and 0 bases from J, leaving 8 bases between. CDR1 and CDR2 from the germline V gene are MNHEY and SVGAGI. The CDR3 DNA reads TGTGCCAGCAGTTACCCCAGGGGCTCCTACAATGAGCAGTTCTTC. Its protein product is CASSYPRGSYNEQFF.

In its sample, this clonotype was seen many times. This chain joins TRBV12-3 or TRBV12-4 and TRBJ2-2; unclear D gene. V lost 6 bases and J lost 3, with 17 bases in between. The CDR3 length is 16 residues. The CDR3 DNA reads TGTGCCAGCAGCCAACGCTGGGCAGGTGACACCGGGGAGCTGTTTTTT. Protein sequence: CASSQRWAGDTGELFF.

The CDR3, as DNA: TGTGCCAGCAGCCTTAATATAGCCGTTCTGACGCAGTATTTT. Its translation is CASSLNIAVLTQYF. V gene TRBV11-2 combines with J gene TRBJ2-3, with D uncertain. Trimming took 5 bases from V and 9 from J, leaving 18 bases between them. There are 14 residues in the CDR3. The V gene's germline CDR1 is SGHAT and CDR2 FQNNGV.

Remarks on this clonotype: At one end, the junction sequence differs from germline, possibly due to a read error. V is TRBV5-1 and J is TRBJ1-5, with D perhaps matching TRBD1 (6 bases). The CDR3 length is 14 residues. The V gene's germline CDR1 is SGHRS and CDR2 YFSETQ. Here the CDR3 DNA reads TGCGCCAGCAGTTTGGCCGGGGGGCGGGAGCCCCAGCATTTT. It is translated as CASSLAGGREPQHF.

The chain carries TRBV20-1 and TRBJ2-3; the match to TRBD2 covers 9 bases. V dropped 6 bases and J dropped 3; count of bases not matched to a gene: 19. Germline CDR1 is DFQATT and CDR2 is SNEGSKA (reference sequence). The CDR3 length is 18 residues. DNA of the CDR3: TGCAGTGCCAACGGCGGCGGGGGGGCCCTCCTACGTACAGATACGCAGTATTTT. This gives the protein CSANGGGGALLRTDTQYF.

This clonotype occurred many times. The V call is TRBV29-1, the J call TRBJ2-3; TRBD1 aligns across 10 bases. V was clipped by 5 bases and J by 1 base; unmatched bases: 3. The CDR3 totals 14 residues. CDR1 and CDR2 (germline): SQVTM, ANQGSEA. CDR3: CSVPGQGGTDTQYF. CDR3 nucleotides: TGCAGCGTTCCCGGACAGGGGGGCACAGATACGCAGTATTTT.

This clonotype was seen ten or more times. The chain uses TRBV5-1 and TRBJ2-1; D remains ambiguous. Trimming left V 4 bases short and J 0 bases short, with 14 bases between. Germline CDR1 SGHRS, CDR2 YFSETQ. The CDR3 loop spans 16 amino acids. The CDR3 reads CASSPSLLSSYNEQFF. The CDR3 DNA is TGCGCCAGCAGCCCCTCCCTCCTGAGCTCCTACAATGAGCAGTTCTTC.

The chain has TRBV5-1 and TRBJ2-7, with D tentatively TRBD2 (6 bases). The length of the CDR3 is 14 residues. Between the trimmed V and J ends, which lost 0 bases and 5 bases, there was a span of 12 bases. In germline, CDR1 is SGHRS, CDR2 YFSETQ. CDR3 sequence reads: CASSLGGGINEQYF. The CDR3 DNA reads TGCGCCAGCAGCTTGGGTGGAGGGATAAACGAGCAGTACTTC.

Ten or more counts support this clonotype. This rearrangement joins TRBV12-3 or TRBV12-4 to TRBJ1-5; tentatively, D is TRBD1 (5 bases). The V gene lost 3 bases and the J gene lost 5 bases, with 8 bases spanning the gap. This CDR3 region has 13 residues. This CDR3 reads CASSFDSYQPQHF. In DNA, the CDR3 is TGTGCCAGCAGTTTCGACAGTTATCAGCCCCAGCATTTT.

The chain employs TRBV15 and TRBJ2-3; TRBD1 aligns across 9 bases. Germline V gives CDR1 LNHNV, CDR2 YYDKDF (reference sequence). This CDR3 spans 18 amino acids. The ends lost 3 bases at V and 4 bases at J; junction bases unmatched: 14. The CDR3 sequence: CATSSLTGTGINADTQYF. The CDR3 bases are TGTGCCACCAGCAGTTTAACAGGGACAGGGATCAATGCAGATACGCAGTATTTT.

The chain is built from TRBV20-1 and TRBJ1-1, with unresolved D. The CDR3 totals 13 residues. CDR1 is DFQATT, CDR2 SNEGSKA, per germline (reference sequence). Trimming shortened V by 2 bases and J by 3 bases, and 10 bases separated the two germline ends. The CDR3 DNA follows: TGCAGTGCTAGACATCCGGCATACACTGAAGCTTTCTTT. Residues: CSARHPAYTEAFF.

This clonotype was counted at least ten times. This chain uses TRBV6-4 with TRBJ1-1; D is unresolved. Germline V gene sequence: CDR1 MRHNA, CDR2 SNTAGT. The CDR3 runs 13 residues. V was shortened by 3 bases and J by 4 bases, with 9 bases between the two germline ends. CDR3 amino acids: CASSDTWGTEAFF. The CDR3 coding sequence is TGTGCCAGCAGTGATACGTGGGGCACTGAAGCTTTCTTT.

There are many counts of this clonotype. The J gene is TRBJ2-2, the V gene TRBV6-1, with no clear D. The CDR3 extends over 14 amino acids. Trimming left V 6 bases short and J 0 bases short, with 8 bases between. Germline lookup yields CDR1 MNHNS and CDR2 SASEGT. The CDR3 DNA reads as TGTGCCAGCAGGGTACTGGCGAACACCGGGGAGCTGTTTTTT. The encoded protein is CASRVLANTGELFF.

This clonotype was recorded at least ten times. The CDR3 DNA reads as TGTGCCAGCAGCTTCCTTAAGGCCCCCTGGGGTGAGCAGTTCTTC. It translates to CASSFLKAPWGEQFF. The chain joins TRBV11-3 to TRBJ2-1; D is unclear. This CDR3 has 15 amino acids. V lost 3 bases and J lost 9, with 18 bases in between. Germline CDR1 and CDR2: SGHNT and YENEEA.

This clonotype occurred a few times. This chain uses TRBV7-6 with TRBJ1-6, with 8 bases aligning to TRBD1. The V gene's germline CDR1 is SGHVS and CDR2 FNYEAQ. The CDR3 runs 14 residues. V lost 5 bases, J lost 9 bases, and 6 bases stayed unmatched. The CDR3 loop reads CASSVQGVGSPLHF. As DNA, the CDR3 is TGTGCCAGCAGCGTACAGGGGGTTGGTTCACCCCTCCACTTT.

In this sample, this clonotype turned up a few times. J is TRBJ1-1 and V is TRBV7-3; 7 bases map to TRBD1. The CDR3 has 14 residues. The J segment lost 4 bases and the V segment lost 4 bases, leaving 6 bases of the junction unmatched. The germline CDR1 and CDR2 sequences are SGHTA and FQGTGA. CDR3: CASSSQGPRTEAFF. The CDR3 nucleotides read TGTGCCAGCAGCTCACAGGGGCCGCGCACTGAAGCTTTCTTT.

This clonotype was counted between two and nine times. This chain joins TRBV6-5 and TRBJ1-1; D is undetermined. CDR1 is MNHEY, CDR2 SVGAGI, per germline. The CDR3 length is 15 residues. Trimming left V 0 bases short and J 1 base short, with 9 bases between. CDR3: CASSYSETRNTEAFF. CDR3 DNA: TGTGCCAGCAGTTACTCGGAGACAAGGAACACTGAAGCTTTCTTT.

This clonotype was observed a few times. This chain links TRBV7-8 with TRBJ2-3, with D unresolved. The germline V gene encodes CDR1 SGHVS and CDR2 FQNEAQ. V shed 1 base and J shed 2 bases, with 10 bases lying between them. The CDR3 is made up of 15 amino acids. The CDR3 DNA follows: TGTGCCAGCAGCTTAGAGACCTACCACACAGATACGCAGTATTTT. Translation gives CASSLETYHTDTQYF.